The rows below give T cell receptor beta chains drawn from one sample of a study of human T cells and chemical hapten exposure. Each CDR3 protein gets one entry after TCRdb re-called the RACE reads with MiXCR. The data hold fewer than 70,000 distinct CDR3 sequences, with approximately 11% observed a single time. The material was whole blood, obtained in connection with sensitization to the hapten diphenylcyclopropenone (DPC). These receptors were obtained from a woman between 45 and 60 years old with alopecia areata. Some clones in this sample may be carry-over from other donors' samples. The CDR3 runs from the conserved cysteine through the conserved F or W. D genes are given only for firm matches. Size tells how often a clone was seen (once, few, many) or the class of an expanded clone, and some rows leave it out.

NA,NA,TRBJ1-5,TRBV15,CATGTPQVEPQHF,TGTGCCACCGGGACTCCTCAGGTGGAGCCCCAGCATTTT
TRBD2,few,TRBJ2-3,TRBV7-9,CASSFRSGGRTDTQYF,TGTGCCAGCAGCTTTCGTAGCGGCGGGAGAACAGATACGCAGTATTTT
NA,many,TRBJ2-4,TRBV11-2,CASSPLLTRNIQYF,TGTGCCAGCAGCCCCCTCTTAACCCGAAACATTCAGTACTTC
NA,many,TRBJ2-3,TRBV5-1,CASSLPVLDTDTQYF,TGCGCCAGCAGCTTGCCGGTTCTGGACACAGATACGCAGTATTTT
TRBD2,many,TRBJ2-5,TRBV9,CASSAPAGRKYQETQYF,TGTGCCAGCAGCGCCCCAGCGGGGCGCAAGTACCAAGAGACCCAGTACTTC
NA,few,TRBJ2-3,TRBV7-2,CASSLDSGSDTQYF,TGTGCCAGCAGCTTAGACTCAGGGTCAGATACGCAGTATTTT
NA,many,TRBJ1-5,TRBV19,CASAQWTPPNQPQHF,TGTGCCAGTGCCCAGTGGACACCCCCTAATCAGCCCCAGCATTTT
TRBD1,few,TRBJ1-1,TRBV5-6,CASSFFDRENTEAFF,TGTGCCAGCAGCTTTTTTGACAGGGAGAACACTGAAGCTTTCTTT
NA,NA,TRBJ1-5,TRBV18,CASSPSSQGHQPQHF,TGTGCCAGCTCACCATCGTCACAGGGCCATCAGCCCCAGCATTTT
TRBD1,NA,TRBJ1-1,TRBV5-1,CASSPQFAGGGTEAFF,TGCGCCAGCAGCCCACAATTTGCAGGGGGCGGCACTGAAGCTTTCTTT
TRBD1,NA,TRBJ2-4,TRBV12-3/TRBV12-4,CASSGDSSRAKNIQYF,TGTGCCAGCAGTGGGGACAGCTCTCGGGCCAAAAACATTCAGTACTTC
NA,NA,TRBJ1-1,TRBV27,CATLSSGKVEAFF,TGTGCCACCCTCTCCTCGGGTAAGGTTGAAGCTTTCTTT
NA,many,TRBJ2-2,TRBV7-9,CASSKGAANTGELFF,TGTGCCAGCAGCAAAGGGGCCGCTAACACCGGGGAGCTGTTTTTT
NA,few,TRBJ2-3,TRBV5-6,CASSLAPDTDTQYF,TGTGCCAGCAGCTTGGCCCCGGACACAGATACGCAGTATTTT
NA,NA,TRBJ1-2,TRBV29-1,CSARTVNYGYTF,TGCAGCGCCAGGACGGTTAACTATGGCTACACCTTC
NA,many,TRBJ2-5,TRBV12-3/TRBV12-4,CASSLGPGTQYF,TGTGCCAGCAGTTTGGGCCCGGGGACCCAGTACTTC
NA,NA,TRBJ2-3,TRBV10-3,CAISEASWADTQYF,TGTGCCATCAGTGAGGCATCCTGGGCGGATACGCAGTATTTT
TRBD1,few,TRBJ1-1,TRBV4-3,CASSLGQGSATEAFF,TGCGCCAGCAGCCTGGGACAGGGCTCGGCCACTGAAGCTTTCTTT
TRBD2,NA,TRBJ2-2,TRBV7-3,CARLVGLAGTTGELFF,TGTGCCAGGCTCGTCGGACTAGCGGGTACCACCGGGGAGCTGTTTTTT
NA,many,TRBJ2-5,TRBV27,CASRPPSKETQYF,TGTGCCAGCAGACCCCCGAGCAAAGAGACCCAGTACTTC
NA,few,TRBJ1-1,TRBV28,CASSSPLPNTEAFF,TGTGCCAGCAGTTCCCCCCTCCCGAACACTGAAGCTTTCTTT
NA,NA,TRBJ2-3,TRBV2,CASSEGQRRTDTQYF,TGTGCCAGCAGTGAAGGGCAGCGCCGCACAGATACGCAGTATTTT
NA,few,TRBJ2-2,TRBV9,CASSRPFGGGTGELFF,TGTGCCAGCAGTAGACCCTTCGGTGGGGGCACCGGGGAGCTGTTTTTT
NA,few,TRBJ2-4,TRBV7-8,CASSLGWPVGDIQYF,TGTGCCAGCAGCTTAGGTTGGCCCGTTGGAGACATTCAGTACTTC
NA,many,TRBJ2-4,TRBV7-3,CASSLMGGSKNIQYF,TGTGCCAGCAGCTTGATGGGGGGCTCTAAAAACATTCAGTACTTC
NA,few,TRBJ2-7,TRBV7-9,CASSSQGGWYEQYF,TGTGCCAGCAGCTCACAGGGAGGGTGGTACGAGCAGTACTTC
NA,many,TRBJ1-4,TRBV3-1,CASQARATNEKLFF,TGTGCCTCCCAGGCCCGAGCAACTAATGAAAAACTGTTTTTT